Below are 27 T cell receptor beta chains sequenced from a single sample in a study of shared clonotypes between healthy human individuals. Clones were read by immunoSEQ multiplex PCR, and TCRdb kept only the in-frame ones, dropping some. The sample has some 2,100,000 clones, 95% seen once; the top ten hold 0.1% to 0.15%. Material: naive CD4+ T cells sorted from blood. Subset in this sample: CD45RA+ positively selected. Every receptor here comes from a man aged 18-30 years in good health.

J is TRBJ2-7 and V is TRBV6-6, with 8 bases lining up with TRBD2. V lost 6 bases and J lost 0; bases outside the gene matches: 10. Germline values: CDR1 MNHNY, CDR2 SVGAGI (reference sequence). The CDR3 has 16 residues. As DNA, the CDR3 is TGTGCCAGCAGGGAGGGGCGGGGGGTCAGCTCCTACGAGCAGTACTTC. This codes for CASREGRGVSSYEQYF.

This chain joins TRBV6-5 and TRBJ2-7; 10 nucleotides agree with TRBD2. From germline, CDR1 is MNHEY and CDR2 SVGAGI. CDR3 size: 13 residues. With V trimmed by 7 bases and J by 4 bases, 4 bases remained unmatched. The CDR3 here is CASNQAGGYEQYF. The CDR3 DNA reads as TGTGCCAGCAACCAAGCGGGAGGGTACGAGCAGTACTTC.

This chain links TRBV6-5 with TRBJ2-7; D is perhaps TRBD2 (6 bases). This CDR3 is built from 15 residues. Germline V CDR1 and CDR2: MNHEY, SVGAGI. V was clipped by 0 bases and J by 0 bases, with 9 bases between them. The CDR3 DNA reads as TGTGCCAGCAGTTACTCGTATAGCGGCTCCTACGAGCAGTACTTC. This sequence encodes CASSYSYSGSYEQYF.

The chain couples TRBV14 to TRBJ1-1; D remains ambiguous. This CDR3 spans 17 amino acids. Germline V gives CDR1 SGHDN, CDR2 FVKESK. The V end was cut by 1 base, the J end by 0 bases, with 15 bases between. The CDR3 protein is CASSQVEGRDVNTEAFF. In DNA, the CDR3 is TGTGCCAGCAGCCAAGTGGAGGGCCGAGACGTGAACACTGAAGCTTTCTTT.

J is TRBJ2-1 and V is TRBV11-2; 11 bases are a match to TRBD2. Trimming removed 4 bases from V and 3 bases from J; junction bases left unmatched: 8. This CDR3 spans 17 amino acids. Germline CDR1 reads SGHAT; CDR2 reads FQNNGV. The CDR3 DNA sequence: TGTGCCAGCAGCTCTTTAGCGGGAGGGCCCGTCTACAATGAGCAGTTCTTC. Translated: CASSSLAGGPVYNEQFF.

A word on this clone: This sample includes further DNA sequences coding for the same CDR3. The chain links TRBV18 to TRBJ2-7; 10 bases are a match to TRBD1. Germline V lookup: CDR1 KGHSH, CDR2 LQKENI. This CDR3 has 14 residues. Trimming took 3 bases from V and 2 from J; bases not matched to a gene: 1. CDR3 bases: TGTGCCAGCTCACCCGGACAGGGGGCCTACGAGCAGTACTTC. Residues: CASSPGQGAYEQYF. Drawing the rest from reference TRBV18 and TRBJ2-7, the complete variable domain is NAGVMQNPRHLVRRRGQEARLRCSPMKGHSHVYWYRQLPEEGLKFMVYLQKENIIDESGMPKERFSAEFPKEGPSILRIQQVVRGDSAAYFCASSPGQGAYEQYFGPGTRLTVT.

This chain connects TRBV28 to TRBJ1-2; 7 bases fit TRBD1. Losses at the gene ends were 6 bases for V and 4 bases for J; bases not matched to a gene: 5. This CDR3 contains 13 residues. The V gene's germline CDR1 is MDHEN and CDR2 SYDVKM. The CDR3 DNA reads TGTGCCAGCAGGACAGGGAAGACCTATGGCTACACCTTC. Protein product: CASRTGKTYGYTF.

V is TRBV28 and J is TRBJ1-6; no definite D call. The germline CDR1 and CDR2 sequences are MDHEN and SYDVKM. CDR3 length equals 14 residues. Trimming shortened V by 4 bases and J by 7 bases, and 11 bases separated the two germline ends. Here the CDR3 reads CASSYRVGNSPLHF. The CDR3 nucleotides are TGTGCCAGCAGTTATAGGGTGGGGAATTCACCCCTCCACTTT. Looking up the rest from reference TRBV28 and TRBJ1-6 gives the full variable domain: DVKVTQSSRYLVKRTGEKVFLECVQDMDHENMFWYRQDPGLGLRLIYFSYDVKMKEKGDIPEGYSVSREKKERFSLILESASTNQTSMYLCASSYRVGNSPLHFGNGTRLTVT.

V is TRBV19 and J is TRBJ1-3, with D unclear. V gave up 4 bases and J gave up 0 bases, with 10 bases separating them. This CDR3 contains 15 residues. The germline V gene has CDR1 LNHDA and CDR2 SQIVND (reference sequence). CDR3 bases: TGTGCCAGTAGTACCCTGACGGCCTCTGGAAACACCATATATTTT. It encodes CASSTLTASGNTIYF.

Regarding this clone: At the DNA level, this CDR3 is encoded by other sequences in the same sample as well. The V call is TRBV30, the J call TRBJ2-2; D may be TRBD1 (5 bases). Germline V gene lookup returns CDR1 GTSNPN and CDR2 SVGIG (reference sequence). V was trimmed by 0 bases and J by 6 bases, leaving 5 bases between them. This CDR3 has 12 amino acids. The CDR3 bases are TGTGCCTGGAGTGTAGGGGCCGGGGAGCTGTTTTTT. Its translation: CAWSVGAGELFF.

This clone was counted once. The chain combines TRBV9 with TRBJ2-7; 8 nucleotides align to TRBD1. V lost 2 bases, J lost 1 base, and 8 bases stayed unmatched. Germline loops: CDR1 SGDLS, CDR2 YYNGEE. CDR3 length equals 16 residues. The DNA for the CDR3 is TGTGCCAGCAGCGTGGGCGGGGACAGGCCTTCCTACGAGCAGTACTTC. Its translation is CASSVGGDRPSYEQYF.

The rearrangement links TRBV25-1 to TRBJ2-7; D uncertain. The CDR3 has 11 amino acids. Germline values: CDR1 MGHDK, CDR2 SYGVNS. V gave up 2 bases and J gave up 4 bases, with 3 bases separating them. DNA of the CDR3: TGTGCCAGCAGTGAACAATACGAGCAGTACTTC. It codes for CASSEQYEQYF.

This chain connects TRBV7-2 to TRBJ2-1; D ambiguous. Per the germline V gene, CDR1 is SGHTA and CDR2 is FQGNSA. V was clipped by 4 bases and J by 2 bases, with 15 bases between them. The CDR3 is 16 amino acids. The CDR3 reads CASSSGPSRTYNEQFF. The CDR3 DNA follows: TGTGCCAGCAGCTCAGGACCCTCCAGGACCTACAATGAGCAGTTCTTC.

The rearrangement links TRBV30 to TRBJ1-5, with D unclear. Looked up from germline, CDR1 is GTSNPN and CDR2 is SVGIG (reference sequence). V lost 1 base, J lost 6 bases, and 10 bases lay in between. The CDR3 totals 13 residues. This CDR3 reads CAWSEMGGQPQHF. CDR3 sequence (DNA): TGTGCCTGGAGTGAAATGGGAGGTCAGCCCCAGCATTTT.

As for this clone: This sample includes further DNA sequences coding for the same CDR3. This CDR3 reads CASSLGPGETQYF. CDR3 DNA sequence: TGTGCCAGCAGCTTGGGCCCCGGAGAGACCCAGTACTTC. This chain uses TRBV5-6 with TRBJ2-5, with D unclear. CDR1 and CDR2 from the germline V gene are SGHDT and YYEEEE. V gave up 0 bases and J gave up 4 bases, with 7 bases separating them. This CDR3 has 13 residues.

This chain connects TRBV20-1 to TRBJ2-7; no clear D gene. CDR1 and CDR2 from the germline V gene are DFQATT and SNEGSKA (reference sequence). The CDR3 extends over 11 amino acids. V lost 2 bases to trimming and J lost 6 bases, with 8 bases between them. The CDR3 DNA reads as TGCAGTGCTAGACAGTCGGTCGAGCAGTACTTC. This encodes CSARQSVEQYF.

This rearrangement joins TRBV5-8 to TRBJ1-5; no reliable D call. The CDR3 contains 13 residues. V was pared by 2 bases and J by 0 bases, with 3 bases between. Per the germline V gene, CDR1 is SGHTS and CDR2 is YDEGEE. As DNA, the CDR3 is TGTGCCAGCAGCTTCAATAGCAATCAGCCCCAGCATTTT. Its protein is CASSFNSNQPQHF.

CDR3 residues: CASSESARGRWYNEQFF. As DNA, the CDR3 is TGTGCCAGCAGTGAAAGTGCCCGCGGGAGATGGTACAATGAGCAGTTCTTC. The gene calls are TRBV2 and TRBJ2-1; TRBD2 matches at 7 bases. The CDR3 loop spans 17 amino acids. With 2 bases clipped from V and 4 bases from J, the junction kept 11 bases outside the gene matches. Germline V gene sequence: CDR1 SNHLY, CDR2 FYNNEI.

This rearrangement joins TRBV25-1 to TRBJ1-1, with TRBD1 matching over 7 bases. This CDR3 contains 16 residues. V lost 1 base and J lost 3; bases outside the gene matches: 8. CDR1 and CDR2 (germline): MGHDK, SYGVNS. CDR3 loop: CASSEWSGGGYTEAFF. Here the CDR3 DNA reads TGTGCCAGCAGTGAATGGAGCGGAGGGGGCTACACTGAAGCTTTCTTT.

V and J are TRBV28 and TRBJ1-1, with 11 bases that match TRBD1. The CDR3 loop spans 16 amino acids. The junction had 6 bases not matched to a gene; V was cut back by 2 bases and J by 4 bases. Germline V CDR1 and CDR2: MDHEN, SYDVKM. As DNA, the CDR3 is TGTGCCAGCAGTTTAATCCTGGGGACAGGGGGCACTGAAGCTTTCTTT. This sequence encodes CASSLILGTGGTEAFF. Filled out from reference TRBV28 and TRBJ1-1, the complete variable domain reads DVKVTQSSRYLVKRTGEKVFLECVQDMDHENMFWYRQDPGLGLRLIYFSYDVKMKEKGDIPEGYSVSREKKERFSLILESASTNQTSMYLCASSLILGTGGTEAFFGQGTRLTVV.

The chain employs TRBV18 and TRBJ2-7; the D call may be TRBD1 or TRBD2 (5 bases each). Germline CDR1 is KGHSH and CDR2 is LQKENI. The germline V and J ends were trimmed by 5 bases and 3 bases, with 14 bases remaining between them. This CDR3 comprises 14 residues. The CDR3: CASSMGVGYYEQYF. CDR3 coding DNA: TGTGCCAGCTCAATGGGGGTAGGGTACTACGAGCAGTACTTC.

The chain couples TRBV7-2 to TRBJ2-7, with a weak D call TRBD1 (6 bases). V shed 4 bases and J shed 7 bases, with 20 bases lying between them. Germline CDR1 SGHTA, CDR2 FQGNSA. This CDR3 is 15 amino acids long. The CDR3 protein is CASSSSGGISREQYF. The CDR3 DNA is TGTGCCAGCAGCTCTAGTGGGGGCATCTCTCGGGAGCAGTACTTC. Using reference TRBV7-2 and TRBJ2-7 for the parts outside the CDR3, the full variable domain is GAGVSQSPSNKVTEKGKDVELRCDPISGHTALYWYRQSLGQGLEFLIYFQGNSAPDKSGLPSDRFSAERTGGSVSTLTIQRTQQEDSAVYLCASSSSGGISREQYFGPGTRLTVT.

In regard to this clone: Other DNA sequences in the sample encode the same CDR3. The CDR3 bases are TGCGCCAGCAGCTCGGGACTAGCGGGAGGGAGAACAGATACGCAGTATTTT. Translation: CASSSGLAGGRTDTQYF. J is TRBJ2-3 and V is TRBV5-1, with 16 bases matching TRBD2. The trim removed 3 bases at V and 3 bases at J, leaving 4 bases unmatched. Looked up from germline, CDR1 is SGHRS and CDR2 is YFSETQ. The CDR3 sequence is 17 residues long.

On this clone: Other DNA sequences in this sample translate to the same CDR3. In DNA, the CDR3 is TGTGCCAGCAGCTTATCCGGGAATCAGCCCCAGCATTTT. Protein sequence: CASSLSGNQPQHF. V and J are TRBV11-2 and TRBJ1-5, with D unresolved. CDR3 length: 13 residues. From germline, CDR1 is SGHAT and CDR2 FQNNGV. V was pared by 2 bases and J by 4 bases, with 6 bases between.

CDR3 nucleotide sequence: TGTGCCAGCAGTGAATTACAGAGCCCCCAAGAGACCCAGTACTTC. This sequence encodes CASSELQSPQETQYF. This sequence joins TRBV25-1 and TRBJ2-5; D unresolved. CDR3 size: 15 residues. The ends were cut back, 1 base at V and 1 base at J, with 10 bases in the middle. The germline gives CDR1 MGHDK, CDR2 SYGVNS.

The V and J genes are TRBV6-5 and TRBJ1-1; D ambiguous. This CDR3 comprises 13 residues. Germline-derived CDR1 and CDR2 are MNHEY and SVGAGI. CDR3 coding DNA: TGTGCAGCCCTAAGACTTGGGAGGACTGAAGCTTTCTTT. This sequence encodes CAALRLGRTEAFF.

In this sample, this clone turned up once. The gene calls are TRBV5-1 and TRBJ2-7, with D maybe TRBD2 (5 bases). V lost 1 base and J 1 base, leaving 9 bases between the germline ends. The CDR3 contains 14 residues. Germline CDR1 and CDR2: SGHRS and YFSETQ. In DNA, the CDR3 is TGCGCCAGCAGCTTGTACGGGGTGTCCTACGAGCAGTACTTC. It is translated as CASSLYGVSYEQYF.